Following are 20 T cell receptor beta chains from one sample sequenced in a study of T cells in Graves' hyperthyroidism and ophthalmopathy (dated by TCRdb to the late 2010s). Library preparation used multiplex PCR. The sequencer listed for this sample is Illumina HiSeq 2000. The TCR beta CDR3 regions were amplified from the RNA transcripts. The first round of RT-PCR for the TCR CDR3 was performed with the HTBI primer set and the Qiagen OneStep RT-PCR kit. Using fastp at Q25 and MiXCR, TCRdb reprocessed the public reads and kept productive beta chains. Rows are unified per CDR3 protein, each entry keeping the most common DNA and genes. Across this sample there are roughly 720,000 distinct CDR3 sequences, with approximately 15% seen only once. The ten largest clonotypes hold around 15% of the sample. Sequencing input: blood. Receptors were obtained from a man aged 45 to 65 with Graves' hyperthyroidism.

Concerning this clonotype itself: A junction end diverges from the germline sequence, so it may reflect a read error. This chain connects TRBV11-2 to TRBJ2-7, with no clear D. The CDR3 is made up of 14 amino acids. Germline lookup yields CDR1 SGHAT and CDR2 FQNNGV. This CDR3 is CASGLDEGPGEQYF. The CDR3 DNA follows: TGTGCCAGCGGCTTAGATGAAGGTCCTGGCGAGCAGTACTTC.

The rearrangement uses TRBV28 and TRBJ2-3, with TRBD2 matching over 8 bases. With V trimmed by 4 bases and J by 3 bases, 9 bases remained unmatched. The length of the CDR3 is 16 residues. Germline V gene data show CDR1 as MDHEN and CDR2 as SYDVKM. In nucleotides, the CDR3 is TGTGCCAGCAGTTCCACTAGCGGACGAGGGACAGATACGCAGTATTTT. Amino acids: CASSSTSGRGTDTQYF.

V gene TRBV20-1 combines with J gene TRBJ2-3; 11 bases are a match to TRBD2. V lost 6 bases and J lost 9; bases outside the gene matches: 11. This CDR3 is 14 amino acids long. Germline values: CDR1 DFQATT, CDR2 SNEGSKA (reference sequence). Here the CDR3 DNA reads TGCAGTGCCGTACGCACTAGCGGGAGTGAGACGCAGTATTTT. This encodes CSAVRTSGSETQYF.

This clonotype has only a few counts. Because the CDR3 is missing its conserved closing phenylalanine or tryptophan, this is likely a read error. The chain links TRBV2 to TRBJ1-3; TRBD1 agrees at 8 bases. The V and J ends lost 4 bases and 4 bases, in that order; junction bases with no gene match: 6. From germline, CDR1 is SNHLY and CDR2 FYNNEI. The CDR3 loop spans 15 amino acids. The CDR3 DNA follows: TGTGCCAGCAGTGCTCGACAGGGGACAGGAAACACCATATATTCT. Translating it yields CASSARQGTGNTIYS.

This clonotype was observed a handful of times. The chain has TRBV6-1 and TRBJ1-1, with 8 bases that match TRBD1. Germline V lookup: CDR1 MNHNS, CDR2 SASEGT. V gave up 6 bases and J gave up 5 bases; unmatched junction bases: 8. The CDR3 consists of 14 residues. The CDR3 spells CASRLLRQGTEAFF. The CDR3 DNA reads TGTGCCAGCAGGCTCCTCCGACAGGGGACTGAAGCTTTCTTT.

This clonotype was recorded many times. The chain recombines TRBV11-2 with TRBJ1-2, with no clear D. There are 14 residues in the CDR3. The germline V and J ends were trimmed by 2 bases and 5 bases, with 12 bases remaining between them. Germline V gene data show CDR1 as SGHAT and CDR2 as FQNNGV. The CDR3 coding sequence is TGTGCCAGCAGCTTAACCACTGGACGATATGGCTACACCTTC. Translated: CASSLTTGRYGYTF. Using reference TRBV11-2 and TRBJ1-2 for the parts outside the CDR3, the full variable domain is EAGVAQSPRYKIIEKRQSVAFWCNPISGHATLYWYQQILGQGPKLLIQFQNNGVVDDSQLPKDRFSAERLKGVDSTLKIQPAKLEDSAVYLCASSLTTGRYGYTFGSGTRLTVV.

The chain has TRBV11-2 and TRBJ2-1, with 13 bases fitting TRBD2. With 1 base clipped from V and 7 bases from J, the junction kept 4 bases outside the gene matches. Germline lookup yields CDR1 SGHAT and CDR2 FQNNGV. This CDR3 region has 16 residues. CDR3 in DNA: TGTGCCAGCAGCTTAGTAACTAGCGGGAGGGGTAATGAGCAGTTCTTC. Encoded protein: CASSLVTSGRGNEQFF. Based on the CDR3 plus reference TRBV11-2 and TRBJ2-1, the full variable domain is EAGVAQSPRYKIIEKRQSVAFWCNPISGHATLYWYQQILGQGPKLLIQFQNNGVVDDSQLPKDRFSAERLKGVDSTLKIQPAKLEDSAVYLCASSLVTSGRGNEQFFGPGTRLTVL.

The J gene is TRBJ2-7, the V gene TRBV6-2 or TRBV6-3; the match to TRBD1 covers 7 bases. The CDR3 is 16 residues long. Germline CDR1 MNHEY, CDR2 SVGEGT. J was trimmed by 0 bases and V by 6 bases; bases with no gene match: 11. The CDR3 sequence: CASSPQTGKSSYEQYF. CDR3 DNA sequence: TGTGCCAGCAGCCCTCAGACAGGGAAGAGCTCCTACGAGCAGTACTTC.

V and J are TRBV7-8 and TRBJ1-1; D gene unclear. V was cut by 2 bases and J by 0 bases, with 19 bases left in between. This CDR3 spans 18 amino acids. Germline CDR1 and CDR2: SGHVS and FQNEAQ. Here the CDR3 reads CASSLFEGMAALNTEAFF. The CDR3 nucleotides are TGTGCCAGCAGCTTATTCGAGGGAATGGCAGCTTTGAACACTGAAGCTTTCTTT.

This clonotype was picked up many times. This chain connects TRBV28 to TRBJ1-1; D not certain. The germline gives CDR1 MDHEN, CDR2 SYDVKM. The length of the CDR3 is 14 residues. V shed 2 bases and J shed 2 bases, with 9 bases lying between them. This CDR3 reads CASSLPGANTEAFF. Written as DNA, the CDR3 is TGTGCCAGCAGTTTACCAGGAGCTAACACTGAAGCTTTCTTT.

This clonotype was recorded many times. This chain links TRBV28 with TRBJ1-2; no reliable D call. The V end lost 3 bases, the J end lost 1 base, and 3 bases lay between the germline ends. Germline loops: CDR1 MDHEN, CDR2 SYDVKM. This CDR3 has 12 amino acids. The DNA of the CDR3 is TGTGCCAGCAGTTTGATTAACTATGGCTACACCTTC. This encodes CASSLINYGYTF.

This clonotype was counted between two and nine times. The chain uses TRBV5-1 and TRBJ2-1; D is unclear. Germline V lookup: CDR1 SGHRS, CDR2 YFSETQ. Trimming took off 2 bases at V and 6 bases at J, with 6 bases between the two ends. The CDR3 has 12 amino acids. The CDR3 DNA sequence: TGCGCCAGCAGCTTCGCTAGCAATGAGCAGTTCTTC. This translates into CASSFASNEQFF.

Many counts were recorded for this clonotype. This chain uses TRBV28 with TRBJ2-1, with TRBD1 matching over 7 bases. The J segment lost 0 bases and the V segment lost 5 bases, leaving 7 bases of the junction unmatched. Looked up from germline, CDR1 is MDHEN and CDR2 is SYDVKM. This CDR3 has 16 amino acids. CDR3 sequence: CASSGRTGDSYNEQFF. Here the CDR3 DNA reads TGTGCCAGCAGTGGAAGGACAGGAGACTCCTACAATGAGCAGTTCTTC. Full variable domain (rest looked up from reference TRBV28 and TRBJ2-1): DVKVTQSSRYLVKRTGEKVFLECVQDMDHENMFWYRQDPGLGLRLIYFSYDVKMKEKGDIPEGYSVSREKKERFSLILESASTNQTSMYLCASSGRTGDSYNEQFFGPGTRLTVL.

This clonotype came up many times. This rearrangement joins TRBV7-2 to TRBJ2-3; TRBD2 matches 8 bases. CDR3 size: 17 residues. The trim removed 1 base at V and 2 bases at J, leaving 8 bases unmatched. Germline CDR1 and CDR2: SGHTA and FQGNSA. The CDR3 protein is CASSLEPPREDTDTQYF. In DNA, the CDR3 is TGTGCCAGCAGCTTAGAACCCCCGCGGGAGGACACAGATACGCAGTATTTT.

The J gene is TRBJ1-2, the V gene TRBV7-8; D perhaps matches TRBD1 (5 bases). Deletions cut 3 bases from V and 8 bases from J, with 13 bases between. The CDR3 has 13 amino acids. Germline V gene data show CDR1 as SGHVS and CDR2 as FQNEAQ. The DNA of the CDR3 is TGTGCCAGCAGCTTTGGTGCAGGGAAGGGCTACACCTTC. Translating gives CASSFGAGKGYTF.

The CDR3 reads CAWSPPPGTYNEQFF. As DNA, the CDR3 is TGTGCCTGGAGCCCCCCCCCGGGAACCTACAATGAGCAGTTCTTC. The chain employs TRBV30 and TRBJ2-1, with D maybe TRBD2 (5 bases). The CDR3 spans 15 residues. In germline, CDR1 is GTSNPN, CDR2 SVGIG (reference sequence). Trimming cost V 3 bases and J 2 bases, with 14 bases left between them.

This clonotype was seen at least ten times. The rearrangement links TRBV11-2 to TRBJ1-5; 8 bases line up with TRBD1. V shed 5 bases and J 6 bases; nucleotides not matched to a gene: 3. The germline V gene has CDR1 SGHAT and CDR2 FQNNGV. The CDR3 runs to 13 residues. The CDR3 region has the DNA TGTGCCAGCAGCGCAGGGGGCTCTCAGCCCCAGCATTTT. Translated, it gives CASSAGGSQPQHF.

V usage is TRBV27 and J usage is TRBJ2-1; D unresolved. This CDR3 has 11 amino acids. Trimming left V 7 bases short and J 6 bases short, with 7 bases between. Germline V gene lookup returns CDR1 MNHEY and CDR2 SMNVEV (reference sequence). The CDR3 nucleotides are TGTGCCAGCAACCTCTTCAATGAGCAGTTCTTC. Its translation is CASNLFNEQFF.

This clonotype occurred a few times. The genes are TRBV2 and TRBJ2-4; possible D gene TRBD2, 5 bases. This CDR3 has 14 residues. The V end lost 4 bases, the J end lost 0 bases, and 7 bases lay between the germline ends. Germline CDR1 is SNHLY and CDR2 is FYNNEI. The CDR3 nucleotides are TGTGCCAGCAGTGGAGGAGGAGCCAAAAACATTCAGTACTTC. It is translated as CASSGGGAKNIQYF. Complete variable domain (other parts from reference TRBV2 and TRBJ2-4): EPEVTQTPSHQVTQMGQEVILRCVPISNHLYFYWYRQILGQKVEFLVSFYNNEISEKSEIFDDQFSVERPDGSNFTLKIRSTKLEDSAMYFCASSGGGAKNIQYFGAGTRLSVL.

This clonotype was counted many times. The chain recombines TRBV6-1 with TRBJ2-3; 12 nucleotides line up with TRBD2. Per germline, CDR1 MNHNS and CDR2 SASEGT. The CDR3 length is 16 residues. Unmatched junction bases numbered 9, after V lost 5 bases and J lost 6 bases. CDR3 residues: CASSFRTSGVGDTQYF. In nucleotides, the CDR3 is TGTGCCAGCAGTTTCCGGACTAGCGGGGTCGGGGATACGCAGTATTTT.